The present TCR beta chain was sequenced within a study of blood T cell repertoires in COVID-19 (dated by TCRdb to about 2020). The study in broad terms: Collaborator samples came from the United States, Italy and Spain and covered acute and convalescent phases of COVID-19. Nearly every sample came with metadata listing a de-identified subject ID, COVID-19 status, age in years and sex. The repertoires were made available in a free public database intended to serve as a resource for research on the immune response to SARS-CoV-2. The prospective study material was composed of cDNA or gDNA derived from T cells, B-cell-depleted T cells, or PBMCs. Deeply sampled blood TCRbeta repertoires from subjects exposed to, actively infected with, or recovered from COVID-19 were included in the dataset. Where available, HLA class I and class II types were taken from metadata supplied by the sample provider and were not determined by assay-based typing. Samples were obtained from the ongoing ImmuneRACE study (first 160 participants) and from 1,254 subjects provided by 6 global collaborators. Beyond this particular receptor, the publication reports: The amount of clinical and demographic metadata varied by source and participant and was provided uncurated.

TCRbeta CDR3 regions were amplified from genomic DNA using the immunoSEQ Assay, a bias-controlled multiplex PCR. The source study handled its data this way. Within the assay, amplification of reference gene primers was used to estimate how many nucleated cells each sample contained. Sequence reads were collapsed and filtered to measure the absolute abundance of every unique TCRbeta CDR3 rearrangement. For each sample, productive Simpson clonality was calculated by taking the square root of Simpson's diversity index across productive rearrangements. In TCRdb, the immuneACCESS table is reduced to in-frame sequences with V and J assigned. These tables do not hold every clone; where another copy was compared, an unresolved V gene accounts for under half, and the others remain unexplained. V and J calls and clone size are those listed in that table; D and trimming were worked out from the DNA. Within this sample are hundreds of thousands of clones, with 88% of them counted one time only. 3% of the sample is in the top ten clones.

Worth noting for this clone: Its antigen remains unidentified. No much larger clone exists at a distance of one base, and base qualities are not known.

In the prospective study, participants were about 18 to 95 years old, resided in about two dozen geographic areas of the United States, and were enrolled through a virtual design. In the prospective study, participants were assigned to cohorts based on the clinical history participants reported in a screening survey and a study questionnaire. Recovered participants in ImmuneRACE Cohort 3 were defined by two consecutive negative NP/OP PCR tests, clearance by a healthcare professional, or resolution of symptoms. In the prospective study, mobile phlebotomists collected whole blood, serum and a nasopharyngeal or oropharyngeal swab from each participant. Prospective study participants could optionally give additional blood draws and questionnaires over a roughly two-month period. Prospective study blood samples were shipped either frozen or at room temperature before DNA extraction. A distance of 7 bases separates the germline ends of V and J, which lose 4 bases and 0 bases respectively. For CDR1 and CDR2, the germline V gene (reference sequence) lists GTSNPN and SVGIG. Reading from cysteine to phenylalanine, the CDR3 counts 13 amino acids. Kept here is only the CDR3 DNA, which spans 39 bases and is read in frame from base 1.

Sequences were obtained from PBMCs or T cells enriched from blood (not recorded which). This receptor was taken from a woman in her forties or fifties who had recovered from COVID-19. The chain links TRBV30 with TRBJ1-3, with the D gene uncertain. The nucleotide sequence reads as follows: TGTGCCTGGACCGTGTCCTCTGGAAACACCATATATTTT. The encoded protein is CAWTVSSGNTIYF.